The clone carrying this TCR beta chain came up a few times. Its cognate antigen is unknown. This sample also contains other DNA sequences that code for the same CDR3. The data are from a study of beta chain features in type 1 diabetes. One heparinised blood draw, averaging approximately 120 mL, came from each donor. Sorting gave populations that all exceeded 95% purity. Study-level findings and limits: All four CD4+ subsets of Type 1 diabetes patients contained TCRB CDR3s that were moderately but significantly shorter. VDJ junctions from type 1 diabetes patients carried fewer insertions and larger deletions.

Expressed TCRB transcripts were sequenced after all isolated RNA was converted to cDNA. Sequenced by immunoSEQ multiplex PCR; TCRdb stores in-frame clones only, minus some. The sample has approximately 730,000 clones, 13% seen once. Trimming shortened V by 0 bases and J by 0 bases, and 5 bases separated the two germline ends. The CDR3 is 13 residues long. Germline V lookup: CDR1 GTSNPN, CDR2 SVGIG (reference sequence). This chain links TRBV30 with TRBJ1-1; D is unclear. The TCR originated in a man aged 18 to 29 with type 1 diabetes. Sequenced material: naive CD4+ T cells from blood. The CDR3 coding sequence is TGTGCCTGGAGTGTTCGGTTGAACACTGAAGCTTTCTTT. It specifies CAWSVRLNTEAFF.